A single sample gave rise to the 31 T cell receptor beta chains below, sequenced in a study of response to subunit inactivated influenza vaccine. TCRdb itself ran the RT-PCR reads through MiXCR, one entry per CDR3 protein. The table lists about 500,000 distinct CDR3 sequences, 6.5% to 8% of them singletons. Material: PBMCs from blood, obtained 23 months after vaccination. The origin of the receptors is a man between 50 and 69 years old who received an inactivated influenza vaccine.

This clonotype was seen many times. The rearrangement links TRBV4-3 to TRBJ2-7, with D uncertain. Germline V gene sequence: CDR1 LGHNA, CDR2 YSLEER. The CDR3 is 14 amino acids. The V end lost 2 bases, the J end lost 0 bases, and 8 bases lay between the germline ends. The CDR3 DNA sequence: TGCGCCAGCAGCCAAAGGGATAGCTCCTACGAGCAGTACTTC. It specifies CASSQRDSSYEQYF.

This clonotype has just a few counts. This chain links TRBV20-1 with TRBJ1-1, with D possibly TRBD1 on 5 matching bases. CDR3 length: 15 amino acids. The V end lost 3 bases, the J end lost 3 bases, and 17 bases lay between the germline ends. CDR1 DFQATT and CDR2 SNEGSKA come from the germline V gene (reference sequence). This CDR3 is CSARGGGARYTEAFF. The DNA of the CDR3 is TGCAGTGCTAGGGGCGGAGGGGCAAGGTACACTGAAGCTTTCTTT.

This clonotype has more than one count but fewer than ten. This chain connects TRBV30 to TRBJ2-7; maybe TRBD1 (6 bases). The CDR3 runs to 13 residues. Trimming removed 0 bases from V and 6 bases from J, with 12 bases in between. From germline, CDR1 is GTSNPN and CDR2 SVGIG (reference sequence). CDR3 amino acids: CAWSVGQKSEQYF. Written as DNA, the CDR3 is TGTGCCTGGAGTGTAGGACAGAAGAGCGAGCAGTACTTC. Complete variable domain (other parts from reference TRBV30 and TRBJ2-7): SQTIHQWPATLVQPVGSPLSLECTVEGTSNPNLYWYRQAAGRGLQLLFYSVGIGQISSEVPQNLSASRPQDRQFILSSKKLLLSDSGFYLCAWSVGQKSEQYFGPGTRLTVT.

This clonotype was detected ten times or more. CDR3 nucleotides: TGTGCCAGCAGCCCTACAGGGGAGTACTACGAGCAGTACTTC. Translation: CASSPTGEYYEQYF. The chain couples TRBV12-3 or TRBV12-4 to TRBJ2-7; 7 nucleotides agree with TRBD1. The CDR3 consists of 14 residues. Trimming took 6 bases from V and 3 from J; bases not matched to a gene: 8.

This sequence joins TRBV29-1 and TRBJ1-1; D is perhaps TRBD1 (5 bases). CDR3 length: 12 residues. Germline CDR1 reads SQVTM; CDR2 reads ANQGSEA. Trimming pared 7 bases from V and 3 bases from J, leaving 12 bases between. This CDR3 is CSGCKGDTEAFF. For the CDR3, the DNA is TGCAGCGGTTGTAAAGGGGACACTGAAGCTTTCTTT. Based on the CDR3 plus reference TRBV29-1 and TRBJ1-1, the full variable domain is SAVISQKPSRDICQRGTSLTIQCQVDSQVTMMFWYRQQPGQSLTLIATANQGSEATYESGFVIDKFPISRPNLTFSTLTVSNMSPEDSSIYLCSGCKGDTEAFFGQGTRLTVV.

This clonotype was observed many times. The chain combines TRBV10-3 with TRBJ2-3; TRBD2 matches at 11 bases. Germline V gives CDR1 ENHRY, CDR2 SYGVKD. This CDR3 is built from 16 residues. Trimming cost V 5 bases and J 0 bases; bases outside gene matches: 4. CDR3 residues: CAISSSGGTSTDTQYF. CDR3 nucleotide sequence: TGTGCCATCAGTTCTAGCGGGGGGACAAGCACAGATACGCAGTATTTT.

V is TRBV4-3 and J is TRBJ2-1; TRBD2 aligns across 10 bases. V was pared by 3 bases and J by 10 bases, with 9 bases of the junction left unmatched. The germline gives CDR1 LGHNA, CDR2 YSLEER. CDR3 length equals 15 residues. The CDR3 bases are TGCGCCAGCAGCCAGAGTGTGGCTAGCGGGAGAGAGCAGTTCTTC. Its translation is CASSQSVASGREQFF.

This chain links TRBV4-3 with TRBJ2-6; a weak D match, TRBD1 (5 bases). The CDR3 runs to 19 residues. Trimming stripped 4 bases from V and 0 bases from J, with 19 bases between. Germline assignment: CDR1 LGHNA and CDR2 YSLEER. The CDR3 sequence is CASSREIPGWGSGANVLTF. For the CDR3, the DNA is TGCGCCAGCAGCCGAGAAATCCCAGGGTGGGGCTCTGGGGCCAACGTCCTGACTTTC.

The chain employs TRBV5-6 and TRBJ2-1; TRBD1 agrees at 7 bases. The V segment lost 3 bases and the J segment 6 bases; nucleotides outside the gene matches: 9. Germline loops: CDR1 SGHDT, CDR2 YYEEEE. This CDR3 has 15 amino acids. CDR3 residues: CASSSGQWDLNEQFF. The CDR3 region has the DNA TGTGCCAGCAGCTCGGGACAGTGGGACCTCAATGAGCAGTTCTTC.

The sample holds a few counts of this clonotype. J is TRBJ1-2 and V is TRBV6-5; D possibly corresponds to TRBD1 (6 bases). CDR1 is MNHEY and CDR2 is SVGAGI in the germline V gene. V lost 6 bases and J 8 bases, leaving 22 bases between the germline ends. This CDR3 has 15 residues. This chain's CDR3 is CASRYLSQGNDGYTF. The CDR3 DNA reads TGTGCCAGCAGATACCTATCCCAGGGGAACGACGGCTACACCTTC.

This clonotype was recorded only once. V is TRBV11-2 and J is TRBJ2-7, with TRBD2 matching 8 bases. The CDR3 length is 17 residues. Trimming took 2 bases from V and 3 from J; bases not matched to a gene: 12. The germline V gene has CDR1 SGHAT and CDR2 FQNNGV. DNA of the CDR3: TGTGCCAGCAGCTTACCTTCGGGGGGGATGGAAAACTACGAGCAGTACTTC. Translation gives CASSLPSGGMENYEQYF.

The chain couples TRBV9 to TRBJ2-1, with D uncertain. CDR1 SGDLS and CDR2 YYNGEE come from the germline V gene. V was clipped by 0 bases and J by 9 bases, with 13 bases between them. The CDR3 sequence is 14 residues long. The chain's CDR3 is CASSVDFRFAEQFF. The CDR3 DNA reads TGTGCCAGCAGCGTAGATTTCCGTTTCGCTGAGCAGTTCTTC. Supplemented by reference TRBV9 and TRBJ2-1, the full variable domain reads DSGVTQTPKHLITATGQRVTLRCSPRSGDLSVYWYQQSLDQGLQFLIQYYNGEERAKGNILERFSAQQFPDLHSELNLSSLELGDSALYFCASSVDFRFAEQFFGPGTRLTVL.

This clonotype showed up just a few times. The V and J genes are TRBV12-3 or TRBV12-4 and TRBJ2-7; the match to TRBD1 covers 11 bases. V shed 6 bases, J shed 2 bases, and the junction held 3 bases outside the gene matches. There are 14 residues in the CDR3. The CDR3 protein is CASRRGQGAYEQYF. Written as DNA, the CDR3 is TGTGCCAGCAGACGGGGACAGGGGGCCTACGAGCAGTACTTC.

At least ten counts were recorded for this clonotype. This rearrangement joins TRBV10-3 to TRBJ2-2, with 8 bases identical to TRBD1. The germline CDR1 and CDR2 sequences are ENHRY and SYGVKD. The ends lost 4 bases at V and 3 bases at J; junction bases unmatched: 1. The CDR3 is 14 residues long. DNA for the CDR3: TGTGCCATCAGTGGGGGACAGGACACCGGGGAGCTGTTTTTT. It codes for CAISGGQDTGELFF.

There are many counts of this clonotype. This chain joins TRBV10-1 and TRBJ1-5, with D possibly TRBD1 on 6 matching bases. Germline V gene data show CDR1 as WNHNN and CDR2 as SYGVQD (reference sequence). The CDR3 has 12 amino acids. V lost 6 bases to trimming and J lost 6 bases, with 9 bases between them. The CDR3 DNA reads as TGCGCCAGCAGCTCAGGGGCTCAGCCCCAGCATTTT. This gives the protein CASSSGAQPQHF.

This clonotype was counted ten times or more. The chain links TRBV7-2 to TRBJ1-3, with D perhaps TRBD1 (5 bases). The length of the CDR3 is 14 residues. V was shortened by 5 bases and J by 2 bases, with 10 bases between the two germline ends. CDR1 SGHTA and CDR2 FQGNSA come from the germline V gene. The chain's CDR3 is CASSLGVAGNTIYF. CDR3 nucleotide sequence: TGTGCCAGCAGCCTGGGGGTTGCTGGAAACACCATATATTTT.

This clonotype was seen a handful of times. This chain uses TRBV10-3 with TRBJ1-2; 9 nucleotides agree with TRBD1. This CDR3 comprises 15 residues. Germline lookup yields CDR1 ENHRY and CDR2 SYGVKD. The junction had 6 bases not matched to a gene; V was cut back by 4 bases and J by 3 bases. CDR3 nucleotide sequence: TGTGCCATCAGTGTAGGGACAGGGATCGACTATGGCTACACCTTC. The encoded protein is CAISVGTGIDYGYTF.

This clonotype turned up a few times. The chain has TRBV6-1 and TRBJ2-7, with TRBD1 matching 7 bases. Germline assignment: CDR1 MNHNS and CDR2 SASEGT. V was pared by 4 bases and J by 4 bases, with 7 bases of the junction left unmatched. The length of the CDR3 is 14 residues. CDR3 sequence: CASSGGQLVYEQYF. The CDR3 nucleotides are TGTGCCAGCAGTGGGGGACAGTTAGTTTACGAGCAGTACTTC.

This clonotype was detected ten times or more. V is TRBV4-2 and J is TRBJ2-7; possibly TRBD2 for D (6 bases). Trimming took off 0 bases at V and 7 bases at J, with 19 bases between the two ends. The CDR3 is 16 amino acids. The germline V gene has CDR1 LGHNA and CDR2 YNFKEQ. Here the CDR3 DNA reads TGTGCCAGCAGCCAAGATCTAGGGCTAGCGACTACGGAGCAGTACTTC. It specifies CASSQDLGLATTEQYF.

The sample holds many counts of this clonotype. The rearrangement uses TRBV15 and TRBJ1-1; the D gene is possibly TRBD1 (5 bases). Trimming left V 4 bases short and J 6 bases short, with 15 bases between. From germline, CDR1 is LNHNV and CDR2 YYDKDF (reference sequence). This CDR3 spans 14 amino acids. The CDR3 loop reads CATSKRDEGSEAFF. The CDR3 DNA is TGTGCCACCAGCAAACGGGACGAAGGATCTGAAGCTTTCTTT.

The V call is TRBV10-3, the J call TRBJ2-3, with TRBD2 identical over 10 bases. The CDR3 length is 14 residues. The ends lost 10 bases at V and 4 bases at J; junction bases unmatched: 8. CDR1 ENHRY and CDR2 SYGVKD come from the germline V gene. The CDR3 bases are TGTGCCACCAAGGCTAGCGGGAGTCCAGATACGCAGTATTTT. Its translation: CATKASGSPDTQYF.

This clonotype was picked up a small number of times. As DNA, the CDR3 is TGTGCCTGGTCCGGACAGGGGTGGGCCTATGGCTACACCTTC. Translation: CAWSGQGWAYGYTF. The chain links TRBV30 to TRBJ1-2; 9 nucleotides line up with TRBD1. The CDR3 has 14 amino acids. With V trimmed by 5 bases and J by 4 bases, 8 bases remained unmatched. Germline V lookup: CDR1 GTSNPN, CDR2 SVGIG (reference sequence).

This clonotype was seen many times. The chain recombines TRBV5-5 with TRBJ1-1; D is unclear. CDR1 and CDR2 from the germline V gene are SGHKS and YYEKEE (reference sequence). This CDR3 has 14 residues. V was clipped by 0 bases and J by 7 bases, with 13 bases between them. CDR3 in amino acids: CASSLVRASGEAFF. CDR3 in DNA: TGTGCCAGCAGCTTGGTCAGAGCCTCAGGTGAAGCTTTCTTT. Full variable domain (rest looked up from reference TRBV5-5 and TRBJ1-1): DAGVTQSPTHLIKTRGQQVTLRCSPISGHKSVSWYQQVLGQGPQFIFQYYEKEERGRGNFPDRFSARQFPNYSSELNVNALLLGDSALYLCASSLVRASGEAFFGQGTRLTVV.

This clonotype was observed at least ten times. CDR3 protein: CASSAKGTFQETQYF. The CDR3 nucleotides are TGTGCCAGCAGCGCGAAAGGGACTTTCCAAGAGACCCAGTACTTC. The chain recombines TRBV9 with TRBJ2-5; D is perhaps TRBD2 (6 bases). Germline V gene data show CDR1 as SGDLS and CDR2 as YYNGEE. The germline V and J ends were trimmed by 3 bases and 1 base, with 13 bases remaining between them. This CDR3 spans 15 amino acids. Drawing the rest from reference TRBV9 and TRBJ2-5, the complete variable domain is DSGVTQTPKHLITATGQRVTLRCSPRSGDLSVYWYQQSLDQGLQFLIQYYNGEERAKGNILERFSAQQFPDLHSELNLSSLELGDSALYFCASSAKGTFQETQYFGPGTRLLVL.

This clonotype was seen a few times. The rearrangement joins TRBV14 to TRBJ1-2; TRBD1 matches at 9 bases. V lost 0 bases and J lost 0; bases outside the gene matches: 5. Germline V lookup: CDR1 SGHDN, CDR2 FVKESK. The CDR3 has 17 amino acids. CDR3: CASSQDPRQGANYGYTF. The CDR3 nucleotides are TGTGCCAGCAGCCAAGACCCCCGACAGGGGGCTAACTATGGCTACACCTTC.

This chain links TRBV29-1 with TRBJ1-1, with D tentatively TRBD1 (6 bases). CDR1 SQVTM and CDR2 ANQGSEA come from the germline V gene. V was trimmed by 7 bases and J by 5 bases, leaving 14 bases between them. The CDR3 totals 12 residues. This chain's CDR3 is CSGGGGKTEAFF. The CDR3 bases are TGCAGCGGGGGAGGGGGGAAGACTGAAGCTTTCTTT.

This clonotype was detected only a few times. V usage is TRBV7-9 and J usage is TRBJ1-4, with D maybe TRBD1 (5 bases). V was shortened by 2 bases and J by 3 bases, with 10 bases between the two germline ends. The CDR3 has 15 residues. CDR1 SEHNR and CDR2 FQNEAQ come from the germline V gene (reference sequence). CDR3 residues: CASSLRQGPNEKLFF. As DNA, the CDR3 is TGTGCCAGCAGCTTACGGCAGGGACCTAATGAAAAACTGTTTTTT.

This clonotype has only a few counts. The chain joins TRBV5-1 to TRBJ2-1; D perhaps matches TRBD1 (6 bases). The CDR3 length is 14 residues. Deletions cut 0 bases from V and 7 bases from J, with 11 bases between. The germline V gene has CDR1 SGHRS and CDR2 YFSETQ. The CDR3 protein is CASSLGVRGNEQFF. CDR3 DNA sequence: TGCGCCAGCAGCTTGGGGGTAAGGGGGAATGAGCAGTTCTTC.

This clonotype was seen ten or more times. The V and J genes are TRBV29-1 and TRBJ2-7; 10 nucleotides agree with TRBD1. J gave up 2 bases and V 6 bases, and 7 bases lay outside the gene matches. Germline CDR1 SQVTM, CDR2 ANQGSEA. This CDR3 is built from 14 residues. CDR3 DNA: TGCAGCGTCGCCCGGACAGGGGGGACCTACGAGCAGTACTTC. Protein: CSVARTGGTYEQYF.

V is TRBV6-1 and J is TRBJ1-1, with 11 bases that match TRBD1. Germline CDR1 reads MNHNS; CDR2 reads SASEGT. J was trimmed by 5 bases and V by 6 bases; bases with no gene match: 11. The CDR3 is made up of 16 amino acids. CDR3 residues: CASSGQGALRRTEAFF. The DNA of the CDR3 is TGTGCCAGCAGCGGACAGGGGGCTTTGAGAAGGACTGAAGCTTTCTTT.

The rearrangement joins TRBV6-1 to TRBJ2-7; 7 bases fit TRBD2. Trimming cost V 6 bases and J 3 bases; bases outside gene matches: 11. Germline CDR1 reads MNHNS; CDR2 reads SASEGT. The CDR3 covers 15 residues. The CDR3 bases are TGTGCCAGCAGACGACCAGGCGGGAGTCTCTACGAGCAGTACTTC. Protein sequence: CASRRPGGSLYEQYF.